This TCR beta chain was identified during a study of cytomegalovirus exposure and HLA in healthy donors. Across the study: The 120 or so validation repertoires were produced on the same platform as the roughly 670 repertoires of the first cohort. This was reported in a later analysis.

This clone was seen a handful of times. Its cognate antigen is unknown. Study results and caveats: A list of approximately 160 TCR beta chains associated with cytomegalovirus was given.

The CDR3 contains 11 residues. The germline gives CDR1 SGHNT, CDR2 YYREEE (reference sequence). Trimming stripped 1 base from V and 9 bases from J, with 5 bases between. Measured with immunoSEQ multiplex PCR; TCRdb has only the in-frame clones, and not every one. The sample records some 200,000 clones, around 80% being singletons. The sequence derives from a woman between 25 and 40 years old in good health and CMV-seropositive. The V call is TRBV5-4, the J call TRBJ2-1; D is unclear. The sample consisted of PBMCs. This chain's CDR3 is CASSLLSEQFF. CDR3 nucleotide sequence: TGTGCCAGCAGCTTGCTGAGTGAGCAGTTCTTC.